The clone carrying this T cell receptor beta chain came up many times. V was clipped by 0 bases and J by 7 bases; unmatched bases: 3. CDR3 length equals 14 residues. The germline V gene has CDR1 PRHDT and CDR2 FYEKMQ (reference sequence). Methods used by the authors: Building a distant-metastasis classifier for papillary thyroid cancer drew on CDR3 differences across clinicopathological groups. From the PCR reads, TCRdb re-called clones with MiXCR. These V and J calls derive from TCRdb rather than the authors' analysis. The table has tens of thousands of clones, roughly 20% seen once. This entry belongs to a study of metastatic and nonmetastatic thyroid tumors. Patients had received no treatment of any kind before thyroid surgery.

This clonotype originated in a female donor with papillary thyroid cancer or a benign thyroid nodule (not recorded which). Some clones in this sample may be carry-over from other donors' samples. Sequencing used blood. The chain couples TRBV13 to TRBJ1-5; 7 nucleotides line up with TRBD1. The CDR3 region has the DNA TGTGCCAGCAGCTTAGGGCAGGGGGGACAGCCCCAGCATTTT. Its translation: CASSLGQGGQPQHF.